The rows below give T cell receptor beta chains drawn from one sample of a study of CD8 T cells in ankylosing spondylitis. TCRdb processed the 5' RACE reads anew with MiXCR; each CDR3 protein has one entry. The sample shows about 390,000 distinct CDR3 sequences, approximately 20% of them seen only once. The specimen was blood, either unsorted or a sorted T cell fraction (not recorded which). These TCRs come from a male donor with ankylosing spondylitis. The CDR3 runs from the conserved cysteine through the conserved F or W. D genes are given only for firm matches. Expanded clones get a size class; other rows say once, few or many, or leave the size out.

V: TRBV4-1; size: .; J: TRBJ2-5; D: TRBD1; CDR3: CASSHWTGRGETQYF; DNA: TGCGCCAGCAGCCATTGGACAGGGCGGGGAGAGACCCAGTACTTC
V: TRBV4-1; size: .; J: TRBJ1-6; D: .; CDR3: CASSLPSGGYSPLHF; DNA: TGCGCCAGCAGCCTTCCGTCTGGGGGGTACTCACCCCTCCACTTT
V: TRBV2; size: .; J: TRBJ1-6; D: .; CDR3: CASSAGNNSPLHF; DNA: TGTGCCAGCAGTGCAGGGAATAATTCACCCCTCCACTTT
V: TRBV29-1; size: many; J: TRBJ1-1; D: TRBD1; CDR3: CSVEAPGQAQWQAFF; DNA: TGCAGCGTTGAAGCCCCGGGACAGGCCCAATGGCAAGCTTTCTTT
V: TRBV28; size: .; J: TRBJ2-7; D: .; CDR3: CASSSGGFEQYF; DNA: TGTGCCAGCAGCTCCGGAGGGTTCGAGCAGTACTTC
V: TRBV6-6; size: few; J: TRBJ1-6; D: .; CDR3: CASSYSSEAQIF; DNA: TGTGCCAGCAGTTACTCGTCCGAGGCTCAGATCTTT
V: TRBV3-1; size: few; J: TRBJ1-2; D: .; CDR3: CASSQNFVADGYTF; DNA: TGTGCCAGCAGCCAAAATTTTGTGGCGGATGGCTACACCTTC
V: TRBV4-3; size: .; J: TRBJ1-3; D: .; CDR3: CASSQDSGAGNTIYF; DNA: TGCGCCAGCAGCCAAGATTCGGGGGCTGGAAACACCATATATTTT
V: TRBV6-1; size: .; J: TRBJ2-1; D: TRBD1; CDR3: CASSTTGIRNEQFF; DNA: TGTGCCAGCAGTACGACAGGGATTAGGAATGAGCAGTTCTTC
V: TRBV7-3; size: few; J: TRBJ2-2; D: .; CDR3: CASSNIRGTGELFF; DNA: TGTGCCAGCAGCAATATCCGGGGAACCGGGGAGCTGTTTTTT
V: TRBV12-3/TRBV12-4; size: many; J: TRBJ1-6; D: .; CDR3: CASSPPNSPLHF; DNA: TGTGCCAGCAGTCCCCCAAATTCACCCCTCCACTTT
V: TRBV28; size: few; J: TRBJ2-7; D: .; CDR3: CASKGREVGIHEQYF; DNA: TGTGCCAGCAAGGGCAGGGAGGTTGGAATCCACGAGCAGTACTTC